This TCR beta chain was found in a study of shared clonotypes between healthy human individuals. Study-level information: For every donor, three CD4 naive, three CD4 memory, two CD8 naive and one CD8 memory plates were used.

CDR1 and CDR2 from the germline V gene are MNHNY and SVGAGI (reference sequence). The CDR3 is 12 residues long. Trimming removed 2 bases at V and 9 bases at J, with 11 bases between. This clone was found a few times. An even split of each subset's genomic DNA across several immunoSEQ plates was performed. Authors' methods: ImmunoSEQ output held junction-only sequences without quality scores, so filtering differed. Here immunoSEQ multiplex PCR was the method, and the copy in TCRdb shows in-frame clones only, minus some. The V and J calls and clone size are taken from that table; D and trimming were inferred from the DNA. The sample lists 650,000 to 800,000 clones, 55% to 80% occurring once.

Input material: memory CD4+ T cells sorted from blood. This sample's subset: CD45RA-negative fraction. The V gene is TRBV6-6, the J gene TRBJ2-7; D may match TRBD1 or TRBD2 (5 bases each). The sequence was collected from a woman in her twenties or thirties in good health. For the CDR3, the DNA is TGTGCCAGCAGTTACGATCGGGGCGGGCAGTACTTC. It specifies CASSYDRGGQYF.